This T cell receptor beta chain was captured by sequencing in a study of human T cells and chemical hapten exposure. About the study: Weekly administration of diphenylcyclopropenone to the scalp of patients continued throughout the roughly 22-week study.

Indicated treatment: therapeutic diphenylcyclopropenone sensitization with weekly scalp DPC. Venepuncture was done earlier than the placement of each patch test. The study drew its donors from alopecia patients who were 18 to 70 years old and suitable for DPC. Losses at the gene ends were 5 bases for V and 3 bases for J; bases not matched to a gene: 5. The CDR3 length is 14 residues. Germline V lookup: CDR1 SGHTA, CDR2 FQGTGA. Broader study findings: The study found that PT1 expanded TCR counts correlated positively with patch test score.

Single cDNA molecules in the library carried unique molecular identifiers attached during preparation. TCRdb re-analysed the reads in MiXCR, keeping a single row per CDR3 protein. The sample includes about 4,100 distinct CDR3 sequences, nearly 50% of them seen just once. This clonotype came up a few times. The antigen remains unidentified. The V call is TRBV7-3, the J call TRBJ2-3, with 7 bases that match TRBD2. This TCR was sampled from an adult with alopecia areata. Some clones in this sample may be carry-over from other donors' samples. This table probably holds off-target reads from a library built for another chain. This material consisted of whole blood, taken before DPC sensitization or 2, 6, or about 24 weeks after (not recorded which). DNA for the CDR3: TGTGCCAGCAGCATTACCGGGGGGACAGATACGCAGTATTTT. It encodes CASSITGGTDTQYF.